This TCR beta chain derives from a study of cytomegalovirus exposure and HLA in healthy donors (TCRdb year 2017). Regarding the study in general: According to a later analysis, one platform produced both the 120 validation repertoires and the 666 repertoires of the first cohort. The study aimed to test whether signatures of past pathogen exposure could be identified by cataloging public T cell receptors. Along with the approximately 650-subject first cohort, a separate validation cohort of more than 90 different subjects was used. The study combined high-throughput TCR immunosequencing, statistical association of individual TCRs with disease status, and machine learning to predict cytomegalovirus infection status. General findings and caveats noted by the study authors: Most TCR sequences were observed very rarely across donors, whereas some public TCRs were present in many individuals. In both the original and validation cohorts, the classifier was reported to diagnose cytomegalovirus status with high specificity and sensitivity. In vitro tests confirmed that a few of the cytomegalovirus-associated TCR beta chains recognize cytomegalovirus antigens. The validation cohort had no HLA typing available for a later analysis, so co-occurrence within that cohort was assessed over all 120 or so repertoires. Of the cluster scores, about 94% were above 0 in a later analysis, which found that TCRs clustered in the first cohort also tended to co-occur in the 120 validation repertoires. In the study, some 180 TCR beta chains were listed as associated with cytomegalovirus. According to the authors, the approach could potentially be generalized to other disease states and immunological phenotypes.

In the case of this clone: This clone's antigen is unknown. Base-call qualities are not available, and no considerably larger clone is one nucleotide away.

The library was prepared using the immunoSEQ multiplex PCR assay. Concerning the study's data processing: A statistical classification framework was built for diagnosing cytomegalovirus status from the catalog of TCR beta chain sequences. The source is immuneACCESS, and TCRdb retained only in-frame sequences with V and J called. Part of the clones is not carried over; for the studies checked, unresolved V genes explain less than half of this, and the remainder is unexplained. V, J and clone size are those of that table, while D and trimming were read from the DNA. Recorded for this sample are approximately 140,000 clones; 84% of them occurred a single time. Around 1.4% of the sample goes to the ten largest clones. The V end gives up 3 bases and the J end 8 bases, leaving 3 bases in the junction not matched to a gene. The CDR3 contains 14 residues, cysteine and phenylalanine counted. Kept here is only the CDR3 DNA, which spans 42 bases and is read in frame from base 1. CDR1 and CDR2 (SGHVS, FQNEAQ) derive from the germline V gene.

The donors belonged to the validation cohort of over a hundred subjects, which was separate from the roughly 680-subject first cohort. The sequence came from a woman in her 30s in good health and CMV-seronegative. The chain is made from TRBV7-8 and TRBJ1-4; 10 of the junction bases match TRBD1. Material for sequencing was PBMCs. This receptor carries the CDR3 CASSLGQGREKLFF. The DNA reads TGTGCCAGCAGCTTGGGACAGGGGCGGGAAAAACTGTTTTTT.